Below are 7 T cell receptor beta chains sequenced from a single sample in a study of shared clonotypes between healthy human individuals. Clones were read by immunoSEQ multiplex PCR, and TCRdb kept only the in-frame ones, dropping some. The table shows some 630,000 clones, with approximately 75% occurring only once. Sequencing was performed on memory CD4+ T cells sorted from blood. The subset was: CD45RA-negative fraction. These receptors originate from a woman aged 25 to 45 in good health.

The V call is TRBV6-1, the J call TRBJ1-3, with D perhaps matching TRBD1 (5 bases). Germline V gene data show CDR1 as MNHNS and CDR2 as SASEGT. With 7 bases removed from V and 9 bases from J, the gap between germline ends came to 10 bases. CDR3 size: 11 residues. CDR3 sequence (DNA): TGTGCCAGCATCAACAGGATCACCATATATTTT. Residues: CASINRITIYF.

Of note for this clone: At one of its ends the junction is not consistent with the germline gene, which may arise from a read error. Here the CDR3 DNA reads TGCGTCAGCACCTACAATTACGGGACAGCTATTAGCTCCTACGAGCAGTACTTC. Protein: CVSTYNYGTAISSYEQYF. The chain has TRBV10-2 and TRBJ2-7, with 7 bases matching TRBD1. This CDR3 is built from 18 residues. Germline V CDR1 and CDR2: WSHSY, SAAADI.

The chain has TRBV14 and TRBJ1-2; the D is unclear. The CDR3 is made up of 14 amino acids. Trimming removed 1 base from V and 6 bases from J, with 12 bases in between. Germline-derived CDR1 and CDR2 are SGHDN and FVKESK. Here the CDR3 DNA reads TGTGCCAGCAGCCAAGTGGGCGCCGGGGATGGCTACACCTTC. It translates to CASSQVGAGDGYTF.

The gene calls are TRBV28 and TRBJ2-7; weak D call: TRBD2 (5 bases). From germline, CDR1 is MDHEN and CDR2 SYDVKM. The CDR3 loop spans 15 amino acids. Trimming cost V 1 base and J 3 bases, with 13 bases left between them. CDR3 coding DNA: TGTGCCAGCAGTTTATTTAGCGCTCCTGTCTACGAGCAGTACTTC. This sequence encodes CASSLFSAPVYEQYF.

The chain has TRBV5-1 and TRBJ1-3, with D unresolved. The germline V gene has CDR1 SGHRS and CDR2 YFSETQ. V shed 5 bases and J shed 0 bases, with 9 bases lying between them. The CDR3 loop spans 14 amino acids. The CDR3 sequence: CASRSESSGNTIYF. In DNA form, the CDR3 reads TGCGCCAGCAGGTCCGAGAGCTCTGGAAACACCATATATTTT. Variable domain in full (rest from reference TRBV5-1 and TRBJ1-3): KAGVTQTPRYLIKTRGQQVTLSCSPISGHRSVSWYQQTPGQGLQFLFEYFSETQRNKGNFPGRFSGRQFSNSRSEMNVSTLELGDSALYLCASRSESSGNTIYFGEGSWLTVV.

The V call is TRBV30, the J call TRBJ2-1, with a weak D call TRBD2 (6 bases). V was pared by 2 bases and J by 0 bases, with 11 bases between. This CDR3 has 15 amino acids. In germline, CDR1 is GTSNPN, CDR2 SVGIG (reference sequence). The CDR3 coding sequence is TGTGCCTGGAGTCGAGGCGGGACCTCCTACAATGAGCAGTTCTTC. It yields the protein CAWSRGGTSYNEQFF.

This clone was found a few times. V gene TRBV27 combines with J gene TRBJ1-5; 7 bases fit TRBD1. After removal of 5 bases from V and 11 bases from J, the junction contained 15 bases not matched to a gene. CDR3 length: 15 amino acids. Germline CDR1 reads MNHEY; CDR2 reads SMNVEV (reference sequence). The chain's CDR3 is CASSPWGQSLGAQHF. The DNA of the CDR3 is TGTGCCAGCAGTCCCTGGGGACAGTCCCTAGGGGCCCAGCATTTT.